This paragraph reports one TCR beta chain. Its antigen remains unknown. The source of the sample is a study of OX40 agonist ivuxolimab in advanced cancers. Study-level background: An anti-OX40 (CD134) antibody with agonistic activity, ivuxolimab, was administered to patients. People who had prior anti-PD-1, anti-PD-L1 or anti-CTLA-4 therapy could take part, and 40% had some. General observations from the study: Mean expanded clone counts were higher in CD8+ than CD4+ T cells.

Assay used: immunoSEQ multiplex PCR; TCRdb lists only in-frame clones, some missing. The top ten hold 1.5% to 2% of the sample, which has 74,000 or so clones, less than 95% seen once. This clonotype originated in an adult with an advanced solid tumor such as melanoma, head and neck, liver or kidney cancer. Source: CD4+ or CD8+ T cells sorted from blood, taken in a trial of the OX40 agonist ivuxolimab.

The CDR3 nucleotides read TGCAGCGTTGTGGCAGGCGCTAGCTCCTACGAGCAGTACTTC. This gives the protein CSVVAGASSYEQYF. The chain employs TRBV29-1 and TRBJ2-7; D is unclear. The CDR3 has 14 amino acids. The germline V gene has CDR1 SQVTM and CDR2 ANQGSEA. V gave up 4 bases and J gave up 0 bases, with 13 bases separating them.